The following is a T cell receptor (beta chain) sequence with its context. Germline and junction disagree at one end, which may indicate a read error. Source study methods: Quantification of nucleated cells was approximated via reference gene primer amplification. Only in-frame clones appear in the TCRdb table, and some are missing; sequencing was by immunoSEQ multiplex PCR. Clonal size and the V and J genes are those of that table, whereas D and trimming came from the DNA. There are under 150,000 clones in the sample; 79% occur only once, and over 7% lies in the top ten. The CDR3 has 14 amino acids. The germline V gene has CDR1 MGHDK and CDR2 SYGVNS. The data were taken from a study of blood T cell repertoires in COVID-19.

This clonotype originated in a man aged 45 to 65 with active or convalescent COVID-19. Material for sequencing was peripheral blood. The chain carries TRBV25-1 and TRBJ2-2; D might be TRBD2 (5 bases). The CDR3 nucleotides read TGTGCCGGCCCCCCGGGAATCCTGCCCCGGGGAGCTGTTTTT. This encodes CAGPPGILPRGAVF.